These T cell receptor beta chains were read from a single sample in a study of blood T cell repertoires in COVID-19. Sequencing was performed with immunoSEQ multiplex PCR; in TCRdb, only in-frame clones are kept and a portion is missing. The sample records 40,000 or so clones, 88% being singletons. Sequences were obtained from peripheral blood. Receptor source: a human donor in a cohort sampled during active COVID-19. Each CDR3 is given with its conserved first and last residue. The D gene is left open where the match is weak. Clone sizes are given selectively: once, few, many, or a class where the clone is expanded.

d_call: TRBD1
clone_size: once
j_call: TRBJ2-1
v_call: TRBV6-5
cdr3_aa: CASTQQGAQFF
cdr3_nt: TGTGCCAGCACCCAACAGGGGGCCCAGTTCTTC

d_call: TRBD2
clone_size: .
j_call: TRBJ2-1
v_call: TRBV5-1
cdr3_aa: CASSIAGLDEQFF
cdr3_nt: TGCGCCAGCAGCATAGCGGGACTAGATGAGCAGTTCTTC

d_call: TRBD1
clone_size: .
j_call: TRBJ1-4
v_call: TRBV18
cdr3_aa: CASSQPGQGAEKLFF
cdr3_nt: TGTGCCAGCTCACAACCGGGACAGGGGGCTGAAAAACTGTTTTTT

d_call: .
clone_size: .
j_call: TRBJ1-2
v_call: TRBV5-6
cdr3_aa: CASSSRQGGNYGYTF
cdr3_nt: TGTGCCAGCAGCTCTAGGCAGGGCGGAAACTATGGCTACACCTTC

d_call: .
clone_size: .
j_call: TRBJ1-3
v_call: TRBV4-3
cdr3_aa: CASSQSEDSGNTIYF
cdr3_nt: TGCGCCAGCAGCCAGTCAGAAGACTCTGGAAACACCATATATTTT

d_call: .
clone_size: .
j_call: TRBJ1-2
v_call: TRBV18
cdr3_aa: CASSPGAGANYGYTF
cdr3_nt: TGTGCCAGCTCACCCGGGGCGGGAGCTAACTATGGCTACACCTTC

d_call: TRBD1
clone_size: .
j_call: TRBJ1-1
v_call: TRBV30
cdr3_aa: CAWSLGQGDTEAFF
cdr3_nt: TGTGCCTGGAGCCTGGGACAGGGGGACACTGAAGCTTTCTTT

d_call: .
clone_size: .
j_call: TRBJ2-7
v_call: TRBV7-8
cdr3_aa: CASSLDRGYEQYF
cdr3_nt: TGTGCCAGCAGCTTAGATAGGGGCTACGAGCAGTACTTC

d_call: .
clone_size: .
j_call: TRBJ1-1
v_call: TRBV7-9
cdr3_aa: CASSPPRAEAFF
cdr3_nt: TGTGCCAGCAGCCCCCCGAGGGCTGAAGCTTTCTTT

d_call: .
clone_size: .
j_call: TRBJ1-4
v_call: TRBV5-1
cdr3_aa: CASSLAAGGAEKLFF
cdr3_nt: TGCGCCAGCAGCTTGGCCGCTGGGGGGGCGGAAAAACTGTTTTTT

d_call: .
clone_size: .
j_call: TRBJ2-2
v_call: TRBV7-3
cdr3_aa: CASSLSTGSNTGELFF
cdr3_nt: TGTGCCAGCAGCCTATCGACAGGCTCGAACACCGGGGAGCTGTTTTTT

d_call: .
clone_size: .
j_call: TRBJ2-7
v_call: TRBV10-3
cdr3_aa: CAIGGTAYEQYF
cdr3_nt: TGTGCCATCGGGGGGACAGCCTACGAGCAGTACTTC

d_call: .
clone_size: few
j_call: TRBJ2-1
v_call: TRBV4-2
cdr3_aa: CASSQERSVNEQFF
cdr3_nt: TGTGCCAGCAGCCAAGAAAGGAGTGTCAATGAGCAGTTCTTC

d_call: .
clone_size: few
j_call: TRBJ1-6
v_call: TRBV24-1
cdr3_aa: CATSDPTKRALQKELGNSPLHF
cdr3_nt: TGTGCCACCAGTGATCCCACTAAGAGGGCTTTACAGAAAGAACTGGGTAATTCACCCCTCCACTTT

d_call: TRBD1
clone_size: .
j_call: TRBJ1-1
v_call: TRBV6-2/TRBV6-3
cdr3_aa: CASSYPGTGYMNTEAFF
cdr3_nt: TGTGCCAGCAGTTACCCCGGGACAGGCTACATGAACACTGAAGCTTTCTTT

d_call: .
clone_size: .
j_call: TRBJ1-4
v_call: TRBV19
cdr3_aa: CASSKVRVSGEKLFF
cdr3_nt: TGTGCCAGTAGTAAAGTGAGGGTATCCGGAGAAAAACTGTTTTTT

d_call: .
clone_size: .
j_call: TRBJ1-1
v_call: TRBV29-1
cdr3_aa: CSVQDWDTEAFF
cdr3_nt: TGCAGCGTCCAGGACTGGGACACTGAAGCTTTCTTT

d_call: .
clone_size: .
j_call: TRBJ1-3
v_call: TRBV11-2
cdr3_aa: CASSAQGGSGNTIYF
cdr3_nt: TGTGCCAGCAGCGCTCAGGGTGGCTCTGGAAACACCATATATTTT

d_call: .
clone_size: .
j_call: TRBJ1-2
v_call: TRBV3-1/TRBV3-2
cdr3_aa: CASSQVSRGNYGYTF
cdr3_nt: TGTGCCAGCAGCCAAGTATCTAGGGGGAACTATGGCTACACCTTC